These 5 T cell receptor beta chains were all obtained from the same sample, sequenced in a study of blood T cell repertoires in COVID-19. Sequencing was performed with immunoSEQ multiplex PCR; in TCRdb, only in-frame clones are kept and a portion is missing. This sample yields approximately 440,000 clones, of which around 90% are seen a single time; roughly 0.66% belongs to the top ten. The material sequenced was PBMCs or T cells enriched from blood (not recorded which). Receptor source: a man between 18 and 29 years old who had recovered from COVID-19.

The chain carries TRBV30 and TRBJ2-4; D is perhaps TRBD2 (5 bases). Trimming pared 0 bases from V and 4 bases from J, leaving 10 bases between. From germline, CDR1 is GTSNPN and CDR2 SVGIG (reference sequence). The length of the CDR3 is 14 residues. The DNA for the CDR3 is TGTGCCTGGAGTGTTAGTAGCGTAAAAAACATTCAGTACTTC. Its protein product is CAWSVSSVKNIQYF.

Only a few counts were recorded for this clone. The V and J genes are TRBV28 and TRBJ2-3; tentatively, D is TRBD2 (5 bases). The germline gives CDR1 MDHEN, CDR2 SYDVKM. V was pared by 4 bases and J by 7 bases, with 18 bases between. This CDR3 has 15 residues. The CDR3 region is CASSSAGPALYTQYF. In DNA form, the CDR3 reads TGTGCCAGCAGTTCGGCGGGCCCCGCACTATATACGCAGTATTTT.

The V call is TRBV12-3 or TRBV12-4, the J call TRBJ1-1; the D is unclear. This CDR3 contains 12 residues. V lost 6 bases and J lost 11, with 16 bases in between. The CDR3 spells CASSEALLWAFF. Here the CDR3 DNA reads TGTGCCAGCAGCGAGGCGCTGTTATGGGCTTTCTTT.

CDR3 in DNA: TGTGCCAGTAGTATAGGGTACCAGGGGGCCTACGAGCAGTACTTC. Translation: CASSIGYQGAYEQYF. The chain combines TRBV19 with TRBJ2-7; 7 bases map to TRBD1. The V segment lost 1 base and the J segment 2 bases; nucleotides outside the gene matches: 5. CDR3 length: 15 amino acids. Germline values: CDR1 LNHDA, CDR2 SQIVND (reference sequence).

CDR3 amino acids: CASSYVGVPGELFF. CDR3 sequence (DNA): TGTGCCAGCAGTTACGTGGGAGTCCCCGGGGAGCTGTTTTTT. V gene TRBV6-5 combines with J gene TRBJ2-2, with D possibly TRBD2 on 5 matching bases. Germline loops: CDR1 MNHEY, CDR2 SVGAGI. This CDR3 comprises 14 residues. V was shortened by 2 bases and J by 6 bases, with 10 bases between the two germline ends.